This passage covers 16 T cell receptor beta chains from one sample sequenced in a study of blood T cell repertoires in COVID-19. Using immunoSEQ multiplex PCR, the repertoire was profiled, and TCRdb retains in-frame clones only, with some absent. The sample lists 120,000 or so clones, 65% to 85% occurring once. The sequenced material came from PBMCs or T cells enriched from blood (not recorded which). The receptors shown here come from a woman in her 30s who had recovered from COVID-19.

This clone came up once. V usage is TRBV19 and J usage is TRBJ2-5; 7 bases map to TRBD1. The length of the CDR3 is 16 residues. V shed 5 bases, J shed 1 base, and the junction held 10 bases outside the gene matches. Germline V gene lookup returns CDR1 LNHDA and CDR2 SQIVND (reference sequence). CDR3 in amino acids: CASSFRQGVAQETQYF. DNA of the CDR3: TGTGCCAGTAGTTTTCGACAGGGTGTGGCCCAAGAGACCCAGTACTTC.

V is TRBV9 and J is TRBJ1-5; D is possibly TRBD1 (5 bases). The CDR3 has 15 residues. Trimming left V 2 bases short and J 0 bases short, with 9 bases between. The germline gives CDR1 SGDLS, CDR2 YYNGEE. CDR3 residues: CASSVGGNSNQPQHF. The DNA for the CDR3 is TGTGCCAGCAGCGTGGGGGGAAATAGCAATCAGCCCCAGCATTTT.

For the CDR3, the DNA is TGTGCCAGCAGCTGGGGAGAAGAATACAATGAGCAGTTCTTC. Its protein is CASSWGEEYNEQFF. The V gene is TRBV7-6, the J gene TRBJ2-1, with TRBD2 as a possible D gene (5 bases). From germline, CDR1 is SGHVS and CDR2 FNYEAQ. CDR3 length equals 14 residues. V was clipped by 4 bases and J by 4 bases, with 11 bases between them.

This sequence joins TRBV10-3 and TRBJ2-3; the match to TRBD2 covers 13 bases. CDR3 size: 18 residues. V dropped 3 bases and J dropped 2; count of bases not matched to a gene: 8. Germline values: CDR1 ENHRY, CDR2 SYGVKD. The CDR3 region is CAISEIGTSGKYTDTQYF. Written as DNA, the CDR3 is TGTGCCATCAGTGAAATCGGGACTAGCGGGAAGTACACAGATACGCAGTATTTT.

V gene TRBV7-9 combines with J gene TRBJ1-3, with TRBD1 as a possible D gene (5 bases). The V end lost 6 bases, the J end lost 6 bases, and 15 bases lay between the germline ends. Germline loops: CDR1 SEHNR, CDR2 FQNEAQ (reference sequence). CDR3 size: 14 residues. The chain's CDR3 is CASRPGGKENTIYF. The CDR3, as DNA: TGTGCCAGCAGACCGGGGGGAAAGGAAAACACCATATATTTT.

The CDR3 spells CAWSVRGDTDTQYF. CDR3 bases: TGTGCCTGGAGTGTACGGGGAGACACAGATACGCAGTATTTT. J is TRBJ2-3 and V is TRBV30; maybe TRBD2 (5 bases). V was cut by 0 bases and J by 2 bases, with 9 bases left in between. Germline V gene sequence: CDR1 GTSNPN, CDR2 SVGIG (reference sequence). The CDR3 is 14 residues long.

The chain employs TRBV19 and TRBJ2-3; 11 bases fit TRBD2. The junction had 10 bases not matched to a gene; V was cut back by 10 bases and J by 4 bases. Looked up from germline, CDR1 is LNHDA and CDR2 is SQIVND (reference sequence). The CDR3 is 15 amino acids. This CDR3 is CAIPRLAGISDTQYF. CDR3 in DNA: TGTGCCATTCCCCGACTAGCGGGAATCTCAGATACGCAGTATTTT.

The CDR3 reads CASSGHLAGRSSYNEQFF. The CDR3 DNA is TGTGCCAGCAGTGGACACCTAGCGGGCCGAAGCTCCTACAATGAGCAGTTCTTC. The rearrangement joins TRBV2 to TRBJ2-1, with 8 bases aligning to TRBD2. Unmatched junction bases numbered 11, after V lost 4 bases and J lost 0 bases. Germline V gene lookup returns CDR1 SNHLY and CDR2 FYNNEI. There are 18 residues in the CDR3.

The J gene is TRBJ1-5, the V gene TRBV3-1 (or the pseudogene TRBV3-2); possible D gene TRBD1, 5 bases. The CDR3 is 15 amino acids. The V gene lost 1 base and the J gene lost 3 bases, with 10 bases spanning the gap. The germline V gene has CDR1 LGHDT and CDR2 YNNKEL (reference sequence). The CDR3 loop is CASSQGRAVNQPQHF. Written as DNA, the CDR3 is TGTGCCAGCAGCCAAGGCAGGGCGGTCAATCAGCCCCAGCATTTT.

The rearrangement joins TRBV7-2 to TRBJ1-2, with 9 bases lining up with TRBD1. J was trimmed by 8 bases and V by 1 base; bases with no gene match: 11. The germline V gene has CDR1 SGHTA and CDR2 FQGNSA. The CDR3 is 16 residues long. The chain's CDR3 is CASSLGRDRDRWGYTF. The CDR3 DNA reads TGTGCCAGCAGCTTAGGGAGGGACAGGGATCGTTGGGGCTACACCTTC.

The chain has TRBV28 and TRBJ1-2; D possibly corresponds to TRBD1 (5 bases). The CDR3 contains 13 residues. The germline V gene encodes CDR1 MDHEN and CDR2 SYDVKM. The CDR3 DNA reads as TGTGCTACGAGCGGGGGTTTCACGTATGGCTACACCTTC. Translating gives CATSGGFTYGYTF.

The V call is TRBV6-4, the J call TRBJ2-3, with 9 bases that match TRBD1. This CDR3 region has 14 residues. V was clipped by 2 bases and J by 4 bases; unmatched bases: 1. Per the germline V gene, CDR1 is MRHNA and CDR2 is SNTAGT. CDR3: CASSDRQGADTQYF. CDR3 nucleotides: TGTGCCAGCAGTGACAGACAGGGGGCAGATACGCAGTATTTT.

The count of this clone is one. This chain connects TRBV28 to TRBJ1-6; TRBD1 matches 10 bases. The CDR3 is made up of 15 amino acids. CDR1 and CDR2 (germline): MDHEN, SYDVKM. V lost 5 bases, J lost 8 bases, and 6 bases stayed unmatched. The chain's CDR3 is CASSAGDRGYSPLHF. The CDR3 DNA reads TGTGCCAGCAGTGCCGGGGACAGGGGATATTCACCCCTCCACTTT.

CDR3 nucleotides: TGTGCCAGCAGATCAAATAGCGGGAGGGCCAGGGATACGCAGTATTTT. Its protein is CASRSNSGRARDTQYF. The rearrangement links TRBV6-6 to TRBJ2-3; 11 bases map to TRBD2. The CDR3 sequence is 16 residues long. V lost 6 bases to trimming and J lost 6 bases; unmatched junction nucleotides: 11. Germline CDR1 MNHNY, CDR2 SVGAGI (reference sequence).

The chain joins TRBV20-1 to TRBJ2-1; D perhaps matches TRBD1 (6 bases). Germline loops: CDR1 DFQATT, CDR2 SNEGSKA (reference sequence). This CDR3 region has 10 residues. V lost 3 bases and J lost 15, with 12 bases in between. The CDR3 sequence: CSASNRERFF. For the CDR3, the DNA is TGCAGTGCTAGCAACAGGGAACGGTTCTTC.

CDR3 nucleotide sequence: TGTGCCAGCAGTTTTCTGACGGGAGTAAACACCGGGGAGCTGTTTTTT. Translation: CASSFLTGVNTGELFF. The V gene is TRBV27, the J gene TRBJ2-2; D is possibly TRBD2 (6 bases). Trimming cost V 3 bases and J 2 bases, with 13 bases left between them. Per the germline V gene, CDR1 is MNHEY and CDR2 is SMNVEV (reference sequence). This CDR3 region has 16 residues.